Each of the 31 T cell receptor beta chains below was sequenced from the same sample in a study of blood T cell repertoires in COVID-19 (dated by TCRdb to 2019 to 2021). Libraries were built with the immunoSEQ multiplex PCR assay. What TCRdb holds here is the immuneACCESS table cut down to in-frame rearrangements. Part of the clones is not present; checked against another copy, under half of the missing clones reflect an unresolved V gene, and the others are unexplained. This sample is represented by 200,000 or so clones; under 90% of them were singletons. The ten biggest clones cover roughly an eighth of the sample. The sequenced sample was peripheral blood. These receptors were taken from a man younger than 45 with active or convalescent COVID-19.

The rearrangement uses TRBV6-1 and TRBJ1-3; possible D gene TRBD1, 5 bases. This CDR3 has 15 residues. With 0 bases removed from V and 1 base from J, the gap between germline ends came to 7 bases. Germline V gene data show CDR1 as MNHNS and CDR2 as SASEGT. The CDR3 spells CASSEAGGSGNTIYF. CDR3 bases: TGTGCCAGCAGTGAAGCGGGGGGGTCTGGAAACACCATATATTTT.

The chain links TRBV7-9 to TRBJ2-2; 12 positions agree with TRBD2. V was pared by 6 bases and J by 4 bases, with 6 bases of the junction left unmatched. Germline V gene data show CDR1 as SEHNR and CDR2 as FQNEAQ (reference sequence). This CDR3 spans 16 amino acids. CDR3 amino acids: CASSGRTSGATGELFF. CDR3 sequence (DNA): TGTGCCAGCAGTGGTAGGACTAGCGGGGCCACCGGGGAGCTGTTTTTT.

The gene calls are TRBV19 and TRBJ2-1; possible D gene TRBD2, 5 bases. V dropped 4 bases and J dropped 7 bases, with 17 bases sitting between them. This CDR3 contains 15 residues. CDR1 is LNHDA and CDR2 is SQIVND in the germline V gene (reference sequence). The CDR3 is CASSTERFDSNEQFF. The CDR3 nucleotides are TGTGCCAGTAGTACGGAGCGGTTCGATTCGAATGAGCAGTTCTTC. The full variable domain, rest sourced from reference TRBV19 and TRBJ2-1, is DGGITQSPKYLFRKEGQNVTLSCEQNLNHDAMYWYRQDPGQGLRLIYYSQIVNDFQKGDIAEGYSVSREKKESFPLTVTSAQKNPTAFYLCASSTERFDSNEQFFGPGTRLTVL.

The chain carries TRBV14 and TRBJ2-3; 9 nucleotides agree with TRBD1. From germline, CDR1 is SGHDN and CDR2 FVKESK. The CDR3 loop spans 15 amino acids. J gave up 5 bases and V 2 bases, and 5 bases lay outside the gene matches. CDR3 nucleotides: TGTGCCAGCAGCCAACGGGACAGGGTTCAAGATACGCAGTATTTT. Its translation is CASSQRDRVQDTQYF.

The rearrangement uses TRBV9 and TRBJ2-3; D call uncertain. The V and J ends lost 0 bases and 7 bases respectively, with 9 bases between them. The CDR3 runs 13 residues. In germline, CDR1 is SGDLS, CDR2 YYNGEE. The chain's CDR3 is CASSVGPSYTQYF. CDR3 bases: TGTGCCAGCAGCGTAGGGCCCTCCTATACGCAGTATTTT. The full variable domain, with the rest looked up from reference TRBV9 and TRBJ2-3, is DSGVTQTPKHLITATGQRVTLRCSPRSGDLSVYWYQQSLDQGLQFLIQYYNGEERAKGNILERFSAQQFPDLHSELNLSSLELGDSALYFCASSVGPSYTQYFGPGTRLTVL.

A remark on this clone: A read error may account for a junction end that differs from germline. The chain carries TRBV29-1 and TRBJ2-5; TRBD1 aligns across 7 bases. The CDR3 runs to 15 residues. The germline gives CDR1 SQVTM, CDR2 ANQGSEA. CDR3 loop: CSVGAGTEYQETQYF. The DNA of the CDR3 is TGCAGCGTAGGCGCCGGGACAGAGTACCAAGAAACCCAGTACTTC. Variable domain in full (rest from reference TRBV29-1 and TRBJ2-5): SAVISQKPSRDICQRGTSLTIQCQVDSQVTMMFWYRQQPGQSLTLIATANQGSEATYESGFVIDKFPISRPNLTFSTLTVSNMSPEDSSIYLCSVGAGTEYQETQYFGPGTRLLVL.

The chain recombines TRBV27 with TRBJ1-1, with D perhaps matching TRBD1 (6 bases). The CDR3 spans 15 residues. V was pared by 5 bases and J by 6 bases, with 19 bases between. Germline V gene lookup returns CDR1 MNHEY and CDR2 SMNVEV (reference sequence). CDR3 sequence (DNA): TGTGCCAGCAGTCCTCCACAGGGAAGAGGCTCTGAAGCTTTCTTT. It is translated as CASSPPQGRGSEAFF.

V usage is TRBV24-1 and J usage is TRBJ2-7, with D possibly being TRBD2 (6 bases). Germline V lookup: CDR1 KGHDR, CDR2 SFDVKD. This CDR3 region has 12 residues. The V end lost 8 bases, the J end lost 7 bases, and 14 bases lay between the germline ends. The CDR3 region has the DNA TGTGCCACCACCCATGGGGGAGGTGAGCAGTACTTC. It translates to CATTHGGGEQYF.

In its sample, this clone was seen once. The J gene is TRBJ2-1, the V gene TRBV5-4, with 8 bases fitting TRBD1. The CDR3 length is 15 residues. Per germline, CDR1 SGHNT and CDR2 YYREEE (reference sequence). With 0 bases clipped from V and 7 bases from J, the junction kept 6 bases outside the gene matches. The DNA of the CDR3 is TGTGCCAGCAGCTTGGTAACAGGGGGTGCGAATGAGCAGTTCTTC. Translation: CASSLVTGGANEQFF.

This clone came up a few times. The chain joins TRBV7-2 to TRBJ2-7, with TRBD2 matching over 8 bases. Germline CDR1 SGHTA, CDR2 FQGNSA. CDR3 length: 15 amino acids. The junction had 2 bases not matched to a gene; V was cut back by 1 base and J by 0 bases. The CDR3 loop is CASSLVAGGSYEQYF. In DNA, the CDR3 is TGTGCCAGCAGCTTAGTGGCGGGGGGCTCCTACGAGCAGTACTTC.

This clone was observed a single time. The V gene is TRBV6-5, the J gene TRBJ2-2; 7 nucleotides agree with TRBD1. CDR1 MNHEY and CDR2 SVGAGI come from the germline V gene. V was pared by 2 bases and J by 7 bases, with 7 bases of the junction left unmatched. The CDR3 runs 15 residues. Written as DNA, the CDR3 is TGTGCCAGCAGTTACCCGGGCAGGGGGTACGGGGAGCTGTTTTTT. Translating gives CASSYPGRGYGELFF.

This chain connects TRBV28 to TRBJ1-2; the D gene is possibly TRBD1 (6 bases). Germline V gene data show CDR1 as MDHEN and CDR2 as SYDVKM. The CDR3 is made up of 13 amino acids. Trimming shortened V by 7 bases and J by 9 bases, and 18 bases separated the two germline ends. CDR3 DNA: TGTGCCAGCAAGACGGGAACAGGGTCACGCTACACCTTC. It translates to CASKTGTGSRYTF.

The genes are TRBV6-4 and TRBJ2-3; TRBD2 aligns across 15 bases. This CDR3 has 15 amino acids. V lost 4 bases to trimming and J lost 4 bases; unmatched junction nucleotides: 0. The germline V gene encodes CDR1 MRHNA and CDR2 SNTAGT. Written as DNA, the CDR3 is TGTGCCAGCAGTGGGACTAGCGGGGGGGCAGATACGCAGTATTTT. Its translation: CASSGTSGGADTQYF.

This chain links TRBV7-8 with TRBJ2-7; maybe TRBD1 (6 bases). CDR1 and CDR2 from the germline V gene are SGHVS and FQNEAQ. The ends were cut back, 1 base at V and 7 bases at J, with 11 bases in the middle. The CDR3 runs to 13 residues. CDR3 region: CASSLDRAEEQYV. The CDR3 DNA follows: TGTGCCAGCAGCTTAGACAGGGCGGAAGAGCAGTACGTC.

This clone was picked up a small number of times. The genes are TRBV6-6 and TRBJ1-4; no firm D call. Trimming took 0 bases from V and 9 from J, leaving 17 bases between them. The germline gives CDR1 MNHNY, CDR2 SVGAGI (reference sequence). The CDR3 totals 16 residues. CDR3 residues: CASSYSTVGPGKKLFF. CDR3 coding DNA: TGTGCCAGCAGTTACTCGACCGTTGGGCCGGGGAAAAAACTGTTTTTT.

The J gene is TRBJ2-5, the V gene TRBV10-3, with 12 bases matching TRBD2. The CDR3 sequence is 16 residues long. Per germline, CDR1 ENHRY and CDR2 SYGVKD. V was clipped by 3 bases and J by 2 bases; unmatched bases: 4. CDR3 protein: CAISDSSGGVQETQYF. In DNA form, the CDR3 reads TGTGCCATCAGTGATTCTAGCGGGGGGGTTCAAGAGACCCAGTACTTC.

The genes are TRBV28 and TRBJ2-5; D might be TRBD1 (5 bases). Germline CDR1 reads MDHEN; CDR2 reads SYDVKM. The V gene lost 6 bases and the J gene lost 5 bases, with 19 bases spanning the gap. The CDR3 sequence is 15 residues long. The CDR3 region is CASRQGTRSWETQYF. The CDR3 DNA reads TGTGCCAGCAGGCAGGGAACCCGCTCTTGGGAGACCCAGTACTTC.

J is TRBJ1-2 and V is TRBV10-3, with D perhaps matching TRBD1 (5 bases). The CDR3 sequence is 17 residues long. CDR1 ENHRY and CDR2 SYGVKD come from the germline V gene. V was trimmed by 3 bases and J by 4 bases, leaving 21 bases between them. The CDR3 DNA reads TGTGCCATCAGTGACGTAGAAGGGAGGGGATTTACCTATGGCTACACCTTC. Encoded protein: CAISDVEGRGFTYGYTF.

The chain employs TRBV2 and TRBJ2-1; 8 nucleotides agree with TRBD2. CDR1 is SNHLY and CDR2 is FYNNEI in the germline V gene. This CDR3 contains 16 residues. V trimming: 6 bases; J trimming: 0 bases; junction bases outside the gene matches: 7. CDR3 coding DNA: TGTGCCAGCAGGGGACTAGACCCGAGCTCCTACAATGAGCAGTTCTTC. It codes for CASRGLDPSSYNEQFF.

The chain links TRBV7-2 to TRBJ2-7; D might be TRBD1 (5 bases). The CDR3 loop spans 13 amino acids. Germline CDR1 reads SGHTA; CDR2 reads FQGNSA. Trimming left V 5 bases short and J 6 bases short, with 14 bases between. DNA for the CDR3: TGTGCCAGCAGCCCACGTTCCCAGGGCGAGCAGTACTTC. This translates into CASSPRSQGEQYF.

In this sample, this clone turned up a few times. The rearrangement links TRBV29-1 to TRBJ1-1; TRBD1 aligns across 7 bases. Germline V gene data show CDR1 as SQVTM and CDR2 as ANQGSEA. The CDR3 is made up of 13 amino acids. With V trimmed by 6 bases and J by 1 base, 5 bases remained unmatched. The CDR3 sequence is CSVRRDRNTEAFF. CDR3 coding DNA: TGCAGCGTGCGCCGGGACAGGAACACTGAAGCTTTCTTT. The full variable domain, with the rest looked up from reference TRBV29-1 and TRBJ1-1, is SAVISQKPSRDICQRGTSLTIQCQVDSQVTMMFWYRQQPGQSLTLIATANQGSEATYESGFVIDKFPISRPNLTFSTLTVSNMSPEDSSIYLCSVRRDRNTEAFFGQGTRLTVV.

The chain recombines TRBV3-1 (or the pseudogene TRBV3-2) with TRBJ2-2; D may be TRBD2 (5 bases). V was shortened by 1 base and J by 5 bases, with 11 bases between the two germline ends. Germline CDR1 reads LGHDT; CDR2 reads YNNKEL (reference sequence). CDR3 size: 15 residues. The CDR3 sequence is CASSQVLGKTGELFF. In DNA form, the CDR3 reads TGTGCCAGCAGCCAAGTTCTCGGGAAAACCGGGGAGCTGTTTTTT.

This chain links TRBV24-1 with TRBJ2-3; 12 bases map to TRBD2. V shed 9 bases, J shed 2 bases, and the junction held 5 bases outside the gene matches. Germline assignment: CDR1 KGHDR and CDR2 SFDVKD. The CDR3 is made up of 15 amino acids. The CDR3 DNA reads TGTGCCACCGCAGGGACTAGCGGGCCCACAGATACGCAGTATTTT. This gives the protein CATAGTSGPTDTQYF.

This chain connects TRBV27 to TRBJ1-1; D is unresolved. This CDR3 is 15 amino acids long. The V gene's germline CDR1 is MNHEY and CDR2 SMNVEV (reference sequence). V dropped 3 bases and J dropped 0 bases, with 11 bases sitting between them. This CDR3 reads CASSLAGLMNTEAFF. CDR3 DNA sequence: TGTGCCAGCAGTTTGGCAGGCCTGATGAACACTGAAGCTTTCTTT.

Comments on this clone: The same CDR3 is also encoded by other DNA sequences in this sample. The chain couples TRBV7-2 to TRBJ2-1; the match to TRBD2 covers 10 bases. The CDR3 sequence is 15 residues long. Germline trimming cut 1 base from V and 3 bases from J; bases unmatched to any gene: 0. The germline V gene encodes CDR1 SGHTA and CDR2 FQGNSA. CDR3 nucleotide sequence: TGTGCCAGCAGCTTAGGGACTAGCGGCTACAATGAGCAGTTCTTC. Its translation is CASSLGTSGYNEQFF.

The CDR3 DNA is TGTGCCAGCGGTCCGAGCTATAATTCACCCCTCCACTTT. Translated: CASGPSYNSPLHF. The chain joins TRBV28 to TRBJ1-6, with D hard to call. Germline loops: CDR1 MDHEN, CDR2 SYDVKM. V was clipped by 8 bases and J by 3 bases, with 8 bases between them. There are 13 residues in the CDR3. Combining the CDR3 with reference TRBV28 and TRBJ1-6 gives the whole variable domain DVKVTQSSRYLVKRTGEKVFLECVQDMDHENMFWYRQDPGLGLRLIYFSYDVKMKEKGDIPEGYSVSREKKERFSLILESASTNQTSMYLCASGPSYNSPLHFGNGTRLTVT.

The chain has TRBV5-4 and TRBJ1-3, with D possibly being TRBD1 (6 bases). The CDR3 covers 17 residues. The V gene's germline CDR1 is SGHNT and CDR2 YYREEE (reference sequence). The V gene lost 4 bases and the J gene lost 1 base, with 18 bases spanning the gap. CDR3 in amino acids: CASSGGGGGSSGNTIYF. In nucleotides, the CDR3 is TGTGCCAGCAGCGGCGGGGGCGGGGGATCTTCTGGAAACACCATATATTTT.

The chain joins TRBV28 to TRBJ2-7; 7 nucleotides align to TRBD1. There are 15 residues in the CDR3. Germline V gives CDR1 MDHEN, CDR2 SYDVKM. Germline trimming cut 3 bases from V and 2 bases from J; bases unmatched to any gene: 7. The CDR3 here is CASSFPGTVPYEQYF. In nucleotides, the CDR3 is TGTGCCAGCAGTTTCCCGGGGACAGTTCCCTACGAGCAGTACTTC.

The V call is TRBV2, the J call TRBJ2-2, with D hard to call. Trimming removed 6 bases at V and 6 bases at J, with 11 bases between. CDR3 length: 13 residues. From germline, CDR1 is SNHLY and CDR2 FYNNEI. The DNA of the CDR3 is TGTGCCAGCAGCGTCACTGAGTCCGGGGAGCTGTTTTTT. This translates into CASSVTESGELFF.

A single count supports this clone. The V and J genes are TRBV28 and TRBJ1-6; 9 bases are shared with TRBD1. Looked up from germline, CDR1 is MDHEN and CDR2 is SYDVKM. The CDR3 is made up of 15 amino acids. The ends lost 5 bases at V and 7 bases at J; junction bases unmatched: 6. The DNA for the CDR3 is TGTGCCAGCAGTAGACAGGGGGTAAAAAATTCACCCCTCCACTTT. The encoded protein is CASSRQGVKNSPLHF.

The chain couples TRBV19 to TRBJ1-3, with D possibly being TRBD1 (5 bases). V lost 5 bases and J lost 4, with 18 bases in between. Per the germline V gene, CDR1 is LNHDA and CDR2 is SQIVND (reference sequence). The CDR3 covers 16 residues. CDR3 sequence reads: CASSSGPGLGGNTIYF. CDR3 DNA: TGTGCCAGTAGTTCGGGACCGGGACTAGGAGGAAACACCATATATTTT.